This TCR beta chain was documented in a study of shared clonotypes between healthy human individuals. Study at large: Per-donor plates numbered three CD4 naive, three CD4 memory, two CD8 naive and one CD8 memory.

Germline values: CDR1 GTSNPN, CDR2 SVGIG (reference sequence). V dropped 0 bases and J dropped 8 bases, with 13 bases sitting between them. The CDR3 is made up of 13 amino acids. General study points: The represented genetic and exposure-history diversity was limited by the small number of donors. Rarefaction gave evidence that sorted-subset sequencing remained incomplete despite large depth.

As concerns this clone: Its matching antigen is unknown.

Positive CCR7 selection of CD45RO-negative cells yielded the naive CD8 cells, and terminally differentiated effector memory CD45RA+ cells were excluded. DNA at 200 ng, roughly 30,000 T cell genomes, went into sorted-subset replicate PCRs. Assay used: immunoSEQ multiplex PCR; TCRdb lists only in-frame clones, some missing. Here the sample spans approximately 720,000 clones, just over 90% being singletons. This TCR came from a man aged 25 to 40 in good health. The rearrangement joins TRBV30 to TRBJ1-2; D gene ambiguous. Sequenced input: naive CD8+ T cells sorted from blood. The DNA of the CDR3 is TGTGCCTGGAGTGTAGGTCTTCCAGACGGCTACACCTTC. The encoded protein is CAWSVGLPDGYTF.